A selection of T cell receptor beta chains follows, all from one sample in a study of blood T cell repertoires in COVID-19. Profiled with immunoSEQ multiplex PCR; TCRdb holds only in-frame clones, not every one. Of 260,000 or so clones listed, around 90% are singletons. Sequenced material: peripheral blood. These receptors all stem from a human donor in a cohort sampled during active COVID-19. CDR3s include the opening cysteine and the closing phenylalanine or tryptophan. Fields, in order: J gene, clone size, D gene, V gene, CDR3 protein, CDR3 DNA. The D gene is left open where the match is weak. Not all rows give a size; the values are once, few, many and, for expanded clones, a class.

TRBJ2-7,-,-,TRBV7-2,CASSLGHLSSYEQYF,TGTGCCAGCAGCTTGGGGCATTTAAGCTCCTACGAGCAGTACTTC
TRBJ1-2,-,-,TRBV7-2,CASSLAGTGLFGGYTF,TGTGCCAGCAGCTTAGCGGGTACAGGGCTTTTTGGTGGCTACACCTTC
TRBJ1-5,-,-,TRBV6-4,CASSAIGGVAQPQHF,TGTGCCAGCAGTGCTATTGGGGGGGTCGCTCAGCCCCAGCATTTT
TRBJ1-1,-,-,TRBV5-1,CASRRQGSTEAFF,TGCGCCAGCAGGCGTCAGGGGAGCACTGAAGCTTTCTTT
TRBJ2-7,-,-,TRBV9,CASSSSPTVGGYEQYF,TGTGCCAGCAGCTCCTCACCCACTGTGGGGGGCTACGAGCAGTACTTC
TRBJ1-6,-,TRBD1,TRBV27,CASREGTGPYNSPLHF,TGTGCCAGCAGAGAAGGGACAGGGCCGTATAATTCACCCCTCCACTTT
TRBJ2-5,-,TRBD1,TRBV5-1,CASSTTPTGGIETQYF,TGCGCCAGCAGCACCACCCCAACAGGGGGCATCGAGACCCAGTACTTC
TRBJ1-6,-,-,TRBV19,CASSTRESNYNSPLHF,TGTGCCAGTAGCACCCGGGAATCCAATTATAATTCACCCCTCCACTTT
TRBJ2-7,-,TRBD2,TRBV12-3/TRBV12-4,CASSLGTSYEQYF,TGTGCCAGCAGTTTAGGGACTAGCTACGAGCAGTACTTC
TRBJ2-7,-,TRBD1,TRBV7-9,CASSQGQGGHEQYF,TGTGCCAGCAGCCAGGGACAGGGGGGGCACGAGCAGTACTTC
TRBJ1-1,once,-,TRBV3-1/TRBV3-2,CASSQEIYAEAFF,TGTGCCAGCAGCCAAGAAATTTACGCGGAGGCTTTCTTT
TRBJ1-5,-,-,TRBV30,CAWSPQGASNQPQHF,TGTGCCTGGAGTCCCCAGGGCGCTAGCAATCAGCCCCAGCATTTT
TRBJ1-5,-,TRBD1,TRBV2,CASSLTGTQPQHF,TGTGCCAGCAGTTTGACAGGGACTCAGCCCCAGCATTTT
TRBJ1-4,-,TRBD1,TRBV6-5,CASKGAQGGGEKLFF,TGTGCCAGCAAGGGTGCCCAGGGGGGAGGTGAAAAACTGTTTTTT
TRBJ2-1,-,TRBD2,TRBV4-3,CASSQEGTSYNEQFF,TGCGCCAGCAGCCAAGAGGGGACTAGCTACAATGAGCAGTTCTTC